This TCR beta chain was observed in a study of early T cells in non-severe SARS-CoV-2 infection. On the study more broadly: Chains stayed unpaired after sequencing of bulk RNA from unsorted whole blood. Study findings and constraints: VDJdb matching, biased toward anti-spike CD8 responses, missed private and CD4 specificities.

V was clipped by 0 bases and J by 7 bases; unmatched bases: 6. CDR1 is SQVTM, CDR2 ANQGSEA, per germline. CDR3 size: 14 residues. A word on this clonotype: What it binds is unknown.

Researchers tagged individual cDNA molecules with unique molecular identifiers. In TCRdb, the 5' RACE reads were re-called with MiXCR into one record per CDR3 protein. The table has 63,000 or so distinct CDR3 sequences, about an eighth seen once. Material for sequencing was whole blood. The chain combines TRBV29-1 with TRBJ2-5; TRBD1 matches at 9 bases. This TCR came from an adult who was a healthcare worker with PCR-confirmed SARS-CoV-2 infection or an uninfected control (not recorded which). The CDR3 bases are TGCAGCGTTGAAGATTGGGACAGGGTGGGGACCCAGTACTTC. As protein: CSVEDWDRVGTQYF.